This T cell receptor (beta chain) was sequenced for a study of blood T cell repertoires in COVID-19. The study counted Cohort 3 donors as recovered given two negative PCRs, clearance, or symptom resolution. Data came from immunoSEQ multiplex PCR; TCRdb stores just in-frame clones and leaves some out. The sample comprises around 450,000 clones, 87% of which are singletons, and roughly 0.72% rests with the top ten. The TCR sequence derives from a young woman who had recovered from COVID-19. The sequenced material came from PBMCs or T cells enriched from blood (not recorded which).

The CDR3 nucleotides are TGTGCCAGCAGCCAGGGGGGGGAGCAGTTCTTC. Protein sequence: CASSQGGEQFF. The rearrangement uses TRBV3-1 (or the pseudogene TRBV3-2) and TRBJ2-1, with 7 bases that match TRBD2. CDR3 length: 11 residues. The junction had 0 bases not matched to a gene; V was cut back by 3 bases and J by 10 bases. The V gene's germline CDR1 is LGHDT and CDR2 YNNKEL (reference sequence).